This TCR beta chain is drawn from a study of T cell repertoires in cytomegalovirus infection. Study as a whole: Public signatures in TCR beta pointed to CMV infection and matching HLA type.

This clonotype was picked up a small number of times. Its antigen is currently unknown. Germline-derived CDR1 and CDR2 are DFQATT and SNEGSKA (reference sequence). The CDR3 consists of 12 residues. The V end lost 2 bases, the J end lost 5 bases, and 6 bases lay between the germline ends. Study-wide findings and caveats: Accumulated public TCR beta family frequency recognized individuals carrying CMV together with the relevant HLA. Dominating the ex vivo response were HLA-C-restricted CMV-specific TCR beta clonotypes.

TCRdb re-called the reads with MiXCR, one entry per CDR3 protein. The table lists fewer than 550,000 distinct CDR3 sequences, approximately 11% of them singletons. Sequenced sample: PBMCs. The clonotype comes from a human donor in good health (CMV status not recorded). Some clones in this sample may be carry-over from other donors' samples. This chain connects TRBV20-1 to TRBJ1-4, with D unclear. The CDR3 here is CSARQQNEKLFF. In DNA, the CDR3 is TGCAGTGCTAGACAGCAGAATGAAAAACTGTTTTTT.